In this sample, the clone carrying this TCR beta chain turned up once. The antigen is undetermined. The CDR3 has 15 residues. Looked up from germline, CDR1 is SGHRS and CDR2 is YFSETQ. The V segment lost 1 base and the J segment 3 bases; nucleotides outside the gene matches: 3. This entry belongs to a study of OX40 agonist ivuxolimab in advanced cancers. For the study at large: The eligibility criteria allowed prior anti-PD-1, anti-PD-L1 or anti-CTLA-4 therapy, and 40% had some.

Clones were sequenced by immunoSEQ multiplex PCR, and TCRdb holds only the in-frame ones, with some missing. The sample has tens of thousands of clones, 89% seen once. Study-level findings and limits: Expanded clones were, on average, more numerous in CD8+ T cells than in CD4+. Still undetermined is the antigen specificity of the expanded peripheral T cells.

Sequenced here: CD4+ or CD8+ T cells sorted from blood, sampled in a trial of the OX40 agonist ivuxolimab. This TCR derives from an adult with an advanced solid tumor such as melanoma, head and neck, liver or kidney cancer. The chain links TRBV5-1 to TRBJ1-4; TRBD1 agrees at 7 bases. CDR3 sequence: CASSLLGTANEKLFF. The CDR3 DNA sequence: TGCGCCAGCAGCTTGTTAGGGACAGCTAATGAAAAACTGTTTTTT.